This T cell receptor beta chain was recovered during a study of blood T cell repertoires in COVID-19. Study context: The samples span acute and convalescent COVID-19 from the United States, Italy and Spain. PBMCs, B-cell-depleted T cells, or T cells provided the cDNA or gDNA that made up the material.

Germline CDR1 reads WNHNN; CDR2 reads SYGVQD (reference sequence). V was pared by 6 bases and J by 5 bases, with 8 bases of the junction left unmatched. The CDR3 has 15 amino acids. This clone was seen a few times. Per the study methods: The assay estimated nucleated cells by amplifying reference gene primers. Generated by immunoSEQ multiplex PCR, the TCRdb table keeps only in-frame clones and is missing some. Clonal size and the V and J genes are those of that table, whereas D and trimming came from the DNA. The data contain 200,000 to 300,000 clones, 65% to 85% of them singletons. The sequenced sample was peripheral blood. The chain is built from TRBV10-1 and TRBJ2-1, with 9 bases lining up with TRBD1. This clonotype was obtained from a human donor in a cohort sampled during active COVID-19. The CDR3 DNA reads as TGCGCCAGCAGCGAAGGACAGGGGCCTAACAATGAGCAGTTCTTC. Encoded protein: CASSEGQGPNNEQFF.